Reported below is one T cell receptor (beta chain). Its antigen is not known. Clones were sequenced by immunoSEQ multiplex PCR, and TCRdb holds only the in-frame ones, with some missing. This table holds roughly 17,000 clones, over 75% found once. These data are taken from a study of OX40 agonist ivuxolimab in advanced cancers. Across the whole study: With ivuxolimab, an agonistic anti-OX40 (CD134) antibody, patients were treated.

Blood got drawn at baseline, again on cycle 4 day 1, and then on cycle 7 day 1. The CDR3 contains 15 residues. Trimming removed 6 bases from V and 3 bases from J; junction bases left unmatched: 11. Germline V gene lookup returns CDR1 MNHEY and CDR2 SMNVEV (reference sequence). Study results and limitations: By week 6 at 0.1 to 3.0 mg/kg, blood CD4+ and CD8+ T cells had expanded clonally. More expanded clones were found, on average, in CD8+ than in CD4+ T cells.

The source of this sequence is an adult with an advanced solid tumor such as melanoma, head and neck, liver or kidney cancer. The sample was CD4+ or CD8+ T cells sorted from blood, taken in a trial of the OX40 agonist ivuxolimab. The chain joins TRBV27 to TRBJ2-7; TRBD1 agrees at 7 bases. In nucleotides, the CDR3 is TGTGCCAGCAGCCCTAGGACAGGTAATAACTACGAGCAGTACTTC. Its translation is CASSPRTGNNYEQYF.